This entry lists 6 T cell receptor beta chains sequenced from one sample in a study of T cells after yellow fever vaccination. TCRdb itself ran the 5' RACE reads through MiXCR, one entry per CDR3 protein. The sample consists of under 700,000 distinct CDR3 sequences, 17% of them appearing once. This material consisted of PBMCs, taken 4 to 5 days after the first yellow fever vaccination. The receptor set was obtained from a man between 18 and 29 years old who received the YFV17D yellow fever vaccine.

This clonotype has just a few counts. V is TRBV4-3 and J is TRBJ2-2; D gene uncertain. This CDR3 is built from 13 residues. V lost 4 bases and J lost 3, with 6 bases in between. The V gene's germline CDR1 is LGHNA and CDR2 YSLEER. The CDR3 region has the DNA TGCGCCAGCAGCCCGGCCTACACCGGGGAGCTGTTTTTT. Protein: CASSPAYTGELFF.

This sequence joins TRBV6-1 and TRBJ1-5; unclear D gene. Germline V gene data show CDR1 as MNHNS and CDR2 as SASEGT. The V gene lost 7 bases and the J gene lost 2 bases, with 15 bases spanning the gap. The CDR3 spans 15 residues. CDR3 DNA sequence: TGTGCCAGCACTCCCAGGACCGGCGGCAATCAGCCCCAGCATTTT. Protein product: CASTPRTGGNQPQHF.

V and J are TRBV7-9 and TRBJ2-3, with D uncertain. Germline loops: CDR1 SEHNR, CDR2 FQNEAQ (reference sequence). This CDR3 is 14 amino acids long. V lost 7 bases, J lost 2 bases, and 13 bases lay in between. The CDR3 loop reads CASILQENTDTQYF. The CDR3 nucleotides read TGTGCCAGCATCCTGCAGGAAAACACAGATACGCAGTATTTT.

The rearrangement links TRBV20-1 to TRBJ2-7; 12 bases fit TRBD2. V was clipped by 3 bases and J by 4 bases; unmatched bases: 7. The CDR3 has 15 residues. Looked up from germline, CDR1 is DFQATT and CDR2 is SNEGSKA (reference sequence). CDR3 sequence: CSARLTSGGRYEQYF. As DNA, the CDR3 is TGCAGTGCTAGGCTCACTAGCGGGGGGAGATACGAGCAGTACTTC.

This clonotype was detected a few times. The chain uses TRBV28 and TRBJ2-2; 9 positions match TRBD1. V was clipped by 6 bases and J by 11 bases; unmatched bases: 7. Germline assignment: CDR1 MDHEN and CDR2 SYDVKM. The CDR3 consists of 13 residues. CDR3 DNA sequence: TGTGCCAGCAGACAGGGGGCGCGTGGAGAGCTGTTTTTT. Translated, it gives CASRQGARGELFF.

This clonotype occurred many times. The chain recombines TRBV6-1 with TRBJ1-1; D perhaps matches TRBD1 (5 bases). V lost 6 bases and J 5 bases, leaving 16 bases between the germline ends. Germline V gene sequence: CDR1 MNHNS, CDR2 SASEGT. The CDR3 length is 14 residues. CDR3 coding DNA: TGTGCCAGCAGCCTCCTCGGGGGGAGGACTGAAGCTTTCTTT. This gives the protein CASSLLGGRTEAFF.